Listed below are T cell receptor beta chains from one sample, sequenced in a study of blood T cells in healthy people across ages. TCRdb re-analysed the 5' RACE reads in MiXCR, keeping a single row per CDR3 protein. This sample has about 1.1 million distinct CDR3 sequences, with approximately 38% found just once. The source material was blood. These TCRs come from a man between 18 and 29 years old in good health. The CDR3 runs from the conserved cysteine through the conserved F or W. Each record gives: D gene, V gene, J gene, clone size, CDR3 protein, CDR3 DNA. D genes are given only for firm matches. Size is omitted from some rows. Given values are once, few, many or a class for expanded clones.

d_gene: .
v_gene: TRBV7-2
j_gene: TRBJ2-1
abundance: few
CDR3aa: CASSLGLAHEQFF
CDR3nt: TGTGCCAGCAGCTTAGGGCTAGCCCATGAGCAGTTCTTC

d_gene: .
v_gene: TRBV11-2
j_gene: TRBJ2-5
abundance: .
CDR3aa: CASSSTGNQETQYF
CDR3nt: TGTGCCAGCAGCTCAACAGGGAATCAAGAGACCCAGTACTTC

d_gene: TRBD1
v_gene: TRBV20-1
j_gene: TRBJ2-5
abundance: .
CDR3aa: CSANLGTGDQETQYF
CDR3nt: TGCAGTGCCAACCTAGGGACAGGGGACCAAGAGACCCAGTACTTC

d_gene: .
v_gene: TRBV14
j_gene: TRBJ1-2
abundance: .
CDR3aa: CASSQEFRRQISTF
CDR3nt: TGTGCCAGCAGCCAAGAGTTTCGGAGGCAGATCAGCACCTTC

d_gene: TRBD1
v_gene: TRBV6-6
j_gene: TRBJ1-1
abundance: .
CDR3aa: CASSLGQAKNTEAFF
CDR3nt: TGTGCCAGCAGTTTGGGACAGGCGAAGAACACTGAAGCTTTCTTT

d_gene: .
v_gene: TRBV7-2
j_gene: TRBJ2-7
abundance: few
CDR3aa: CASSSGQNLGEQYF
CDR3nt: TGTGCCAGCAGCTCGGGCCAAAATCTTGGGGAGCAGTACTTC

d_gene: .
v_gene: TRBV5-6
j_gene: TRBJ2-7
abundance: many
CDR3aa: CASSLEAYEQYF
CDR3nt: TGTGCCAGCAGCTTAGAAGCCTACGAGCAGTACTTC

d_gene: .
v_gene: TRBV7-9
j_gene: TRBJ2-3
abundance: .
CDR3aa: CASSSYGGSTDTQYF
CDR3nt: TGTGCCAGCAGCTCATATGGGGGATCCACAGATACGCAGTATTTT

d_gene: .
v_gene: TRBV6-5
j_gene: TRBJ2-5
abundance: .
CDR3aa: CASSSQAETQYF
CDR3nt: TGTGCCAGCAGTTCCCAAGCGGAGACCCAGTACTTC

d_gene: TRBD2
v_gene: TRBV4-3
j_gene: TRBJ2-5
abundance: .
CDR3aa: CASSLGLAGAAGETQYF
CDR3nt: TGCGCCAGCAGCCTGGGACTAGCGGGGGCGGCGGGAGAGACCCAGTACTTC

d_gene: .
v_gene: TRBV5-1
j_gene: TRBJ2-1
abundance: few
CDR3aa: CASSLEGLGRNEQFF
CDR3nt: TGCGCCAGCAGCTTGGAAGGGCTAGGGCGCAATGAGCAGTTCTTC

d_gene: .
v_gene: TRBV7-2
j_gene: TRBJ2-7
abundance: .
CDR3aa: CASSLEAGGEQYF
CDR3nt: TGTGCCAGCAGCTTAGAAGCTGGGGGCGAGCAGTACTTC

d_gene: .
v_gene: TRBV7-9
j_gene: TRBJ2-1
abundance: .
CDR3aa: CASSLRGWDSYNEQFF
CDR3nt: TGTGCCAGCAGCTTAAGAGGGTGGGATTCCTACAATGAGCAGTTCTTC

d_gene: .
v_gene: TRBV20-1
j_gene: TRBJ1-2
abundance: .
CDR3aa: CSARDRGRVNYGYTF
CDR3nt: TGCAGTGCTAGAGACCGGGGCAGGGTTAACTATGGCTACACCTTC

d_gene: .
v_gene: TRBV7-9
j_gene: TRBJ2-3
abundance: few
CDR3aa: CASSPETSSDTQYF
CDR3nt: TGTGCCAGCAGCCCTGAAACTAGTTCAGATACGCAGTATTTT

d_gene: .
v_gene: TRBV12-3/TRBV12-4
j_gene: TRBJ1-4
abundance: .
CDR3aa: CASTSTTNEKLFF
CDR3nt: TGTGCCAGCACGAGTACAACTAATGAAAAACTGTTTTTT

d_gene: .
v_gene: TRBV5-1
j_gene: TRBJ2-3
abundance: many
CDR3aa: CASSLARKSTDTQYF
CDR3nt: TGCGCCAGCAGCTTGGCCCGGAAGAGCACAGATACGCAGTATTTT

d_gene: TRBD1
v_gene: TRBV12-3/TRBV12-4
j_gene: TRBJ1-2
abundance: .
CDR3aa: CASSNPGQGESGYTF
CDR3nt: TGTGCCAGCAGCAACCCGGGACAGGGGGAAAGTGGCTACACCTTC

d_gene: .
v_gene: TRBV30
j_gene: TRBJ2-1
abundance: few
CDR3aa: CAGIPMNYNEQFF
CDR3nt: TGTGCCGGGATACCCATGAACTACAATGAGCAGTTCTTC

d_gene: .
v_gene: TRBV28
j_gene: TRBJ1-2
abundance: few
CDR3aa: CASRTINYGYTF
CDR3nt: TGTGCCAGCAGGACTATAAACTATGGCTACACCTTC

d_gene: TRBD1
v_gene: TRBV2
j_gene: TRBJ2-3
abundance: once
CDR3aa: CASSDDRGATDTQYF
CDR3nt: TGTGCCAGCAGCGATGACAGGGGAGCCACAGATACGCAGTATTTT

d_gene: TRBD2
v_gene: TRBV20-1
j_gene: TRBJ2-3
abundance: .
CDR3aa: CSAPPARGGRDTQYF
CDR3nt: TGCAGTGCGCCCCCCGCACGGGGGGGCCGAGATACGCAGTATTTT

d_gene: .
v_gene: TRBV27
j_gene: TRBJ2-5
abundance: few
CDR3aa: CATKRGGYQETQYF
CDR3nt: TGTGCTACCAAAAGGGGGGGGTACCAAGAGACCCAGTACTTC

d_gene: TRBD1
v_gene: TRBV25-1
j_gene: TRBJ1-1
abundance: few
CDR3aa: CASSLTTGGNTEAFF
CDR3nt: TGTGCCAGCAGTCTTACGACAGGGGGGAACACTGAAGCTTTCTTT

d_gene: .
v_gene: TRBV6-1
j_gene: TRBJ2-7
abundance: .
CDR3aa: CASSPSYNEQYF
CDR3nt: TGTGCCAGCAGCCCTTCCTACAATGAGCAGTACTTC

d_gene: TRBD1
v_gene: TRBV7-2
j_gene: TRBJ1-1
abundance: few
CDR3aa: CASSLSPGQGLAFF
CDR3nt: TGTGCCAGCAGCTTATCGCCGGGACAGGGGTTAGCTTTCTTT

d_gene: .
v_gene: TRBV11-2
j_gene: TRBJ1-2
abundance: .
CDR3aa: CASSLDPAYDGFKYGYTF
CDR3nt: TGTGCCAGCAGCTTAGACCCAGCCTATGATGGGTTCAAATATGGCTACACCTTC

d_gene: TRBD1
v_gene: TRBV5-1
j_gene: TRBJ2-7
abundance: .
CDR3aa: CAGSLGQLSYEQYF
CDR3nt: TGCGCCGGCAGCTTGGGACAGCTATCCTACGAGCAGTACTTC

d_gene: .
v_gene: TRBV24-1
j_gene: TRBJ2-2
abundance: few
CDR3aa: CATAPGRTNTGELFF
CDR3nt: TGTGCCACCGCTCCGGGGAGAACGAACACCGGGGAGCTGTTTTTT

d_gene: TRBD1
v_gene: TRBV29-1
j_gene: TRBJ1-1
abundance: .
CDR3aa: CSVETGQGATEAFF
CDR3nt: TGCAGCGTTGAAACAGGACAGGGTGCCACTGAAGCTTTCTTT

d_gene: TRBD2
v_gene: TRBV9
j_gene: TRBJ2-5
abundance: .
CDR3aa: CASSVSSGDKQETQYF
CDR3nt: TGTGCCAGCAGCGTATCTAGCGGGGATAAACAAGAGACCCAGTACTTC

d_gene: TRBD1
v_gene: TRBV6-2/TRBV6-3
j_gene: TRBJ2-5
abundance: .
CDR3aa: CASTRTGIEETQYF
CDR3nt: TGTGCCAGCACCCGGACAGGGATAGAAGAGACCCAGTACTTC

d_gene: TRBD1
v_gene: TRBV7-8
j_gene: TRBJ2-1
abundance: few
CDR3aa: CASSLAGQGAWNEQFF
CDR3nt: TGTGCCAGCAGCTTAGCCGGACAGGGGGCTTGGAATGAGCAGTTCTTC

d_gene: .
v_gene: TRBV4-1
j_gene: TRBJ1-1
abundance: once
CDR3aa: CASSRGVMNTEAFF
CDR3nt: TGCGCCAGCAGCCGAGGGGTCATGAACACTGAAGCTTTCTTT

d_gene: TRBD1
v_gene: TRBV7-2
j_gene: TRBJ2-5
abundance: few
CDR3aa: CASSPRQGGQTQYF
CDR3nt: TGTGCCAGCAGCCCCCGACAGGGTGGACAGACCCAGTACTTC

d_gene: .
v_gene: TRBV4-3
j_gene: TRBJ1-5
abundance: .
CDR3aa: CASSPDLKGQPQHF
CDR3nt: TGCGCCAGCAGCCCAGACCTGAAAGGCCAGCCCCAGCATTTT

d_gene: TRBD2
v_gene: TRBV7-9
j_gene: TRBJ2-3
abundance: .
CDR3aa: CASSLRRGDGSDTQYF
CDR3nt: TGTGCCAGCAGCCTGCGGCGGGGGGACGGGTCAGATACGCAGTATTTT

d_gene: TRBD1
v_gene: TRBV24-1
j_gene: TRBJ2-2
abundance: .
CDR3aa: CATSDDRATGELFF
CDR3nt: TGTGCCACCAGTGATGACAGGGCCACCGGGGAGCTGTTTTTT

d_gene: TRBD1
v_gene: TRBV20-1
j_gene: TRBJ1-2
abundance: few
CDR3aa: CSAPRTGVNYGYTF
CDR3nt: TGCAGTGCCCCCCGGACAGGGGTCAACTATGGCTACACCTTC

d_gene: .
v_gene: TRBV29-1
j_gene: TRBJ2-7
abundance: many
CDR3aa: CSVEARPYEQYF
CDR3nt: TGCAGCGTTGAGGCCAGGCCCTACGAGCAGTACTTC

d_gene: .
v_gene: TRBV5-1
j_gene: TRBJ2-7
abundance: few
CDR3aa: CASRAGTNSYEQYF
CDR3nt: TGCGCCAGCAGGGCCGGGACAAACTCCTACGAGCAGTACTTC

d_gene: .
v_gene: TRBV29-1
j_gene: TRBJ2-5
abundance: few
CDR3aa: CSVEGALETQYF
CDR3nt: TGCAGCGTTGAGGGGGCTCTGGAGACCCAGTACTTC

d_gene: TRBD1
v_gene: TRBV6-5
j_gene: TRBJ1-3
abundance: .
CDR3aa: CASSPGQGRNTIYF
CDR3nt: TGTGCCAGCAGTCCGGGACAGGGTAGGAACACCATATATTTT